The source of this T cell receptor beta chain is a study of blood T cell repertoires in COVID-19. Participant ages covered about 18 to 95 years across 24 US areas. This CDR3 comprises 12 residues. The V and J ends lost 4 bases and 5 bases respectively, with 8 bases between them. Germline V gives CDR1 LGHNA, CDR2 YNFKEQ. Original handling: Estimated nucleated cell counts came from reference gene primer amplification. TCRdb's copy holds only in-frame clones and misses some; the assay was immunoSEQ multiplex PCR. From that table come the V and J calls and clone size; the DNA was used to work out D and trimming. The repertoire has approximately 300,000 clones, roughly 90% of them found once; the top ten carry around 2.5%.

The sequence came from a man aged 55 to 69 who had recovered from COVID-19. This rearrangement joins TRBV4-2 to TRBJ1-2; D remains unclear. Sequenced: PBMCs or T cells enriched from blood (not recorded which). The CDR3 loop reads CASSLESYGYTF. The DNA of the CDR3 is TGTGCCAGCAGCCTAGAGAGTTATGGCTACACCTTC.